The 21 T cell receptor beta chains listed next were all sequenced from one sample in a study of graft-versus-host responses after intestinal transplantation. For these receptors, no antigen is known. Using immunoSEQ multiplex PCR, the repertoire was profiled, and TCRdb retains in-frame clones only, with some absent. The sample yields about 110,000 clones, around 92% seen once. The sample was unstimulated CD8+ T cells sorted from spleen or lymph node cells, taken before transplant. The origin of the receptors is a human donor who was the organ donor for an intestinal transplant.

The J gene is TRBJ2-7, the V gene TRBV7-9, with TRBD1 matching 7 bases. V lost 1 base and J lost 0; bases outside the gene matches: 6. CDR3 length: 16 residues. The V gene's germline CDR1 is SEHNR and CDR2 FQNEAQ (reference sequence). The CDR3 bases are TGTGCCAGCAGCTTAGGAAGGGGGCTGGACTCCTACGAGCAGTACTTC. Translated, it gives CASSLGRGLDSYEQYF.

V gene TRBV5-6 combines with J gene TRBJ2-3; D is unclear. Per the germline V gene, CDR1 is SGHDT and CDR2 is YYEEEE. Trimming pared 4 bases from V and 4 bases from J, leaving 16 bases between. This CDR3 is 15 amino acids long. CDR3 residues: CASSHPGWFPDTQYF. CDR3 coding DNA: TGTGCCAGCAGCCACCCGGGCTGGTTCCCAGATACGCAGTATTTT.

The chain links TRBV6-1 to TRBJ2-7; TRBD2 might be the D (5 bases). CDR1 MNHNS and CDR2 SASEGT come from the germline V gene. Deletions cut 1 base from V and 3 bases from J, with 13 bases between. CDR3 length: 15 residues. The CDR3 DNA reads TGTGCCAGCAGTGAAGAATTGCGCAGCGGCTACGAGCAGTACTTC. Amino acid sequence: CASSEELRSGYEQYF.

V is TRBV6-6 and J is TRBJ2-5; D gene uncertain. Germline CDR1 reads MNHNY; CDR2 reads SVGAGI (reference sequence). CDR3 size: 11 residues. V lost 0 bases and J 9 bases, leaving 5 bases between the germline ends. CDR3 in amino acids: CASSYSDAQYF. The CDR3 DNA is TGTGCCAGCAGTTACTCGGATGCCCAGTACTTC.

The V gene is TRBV6-6, the J gene TRBJ1-2, with D maybe TRBD1 (5 bases). The germline V and J ends were trimmed by 4 bases and 7 bases, with 22 bases remaining between them. This CDR3 comprises 16 residues. Germline CDR1 is MNHNY and CDR2 is SVGAGI (reference sequence). The CDR3 region is CASSLQPGTDPSGYTF. The CDR3 DNA reads as TGTGCCAGCAGTTTACAACCCGGGACTGATCCCTCTGGCTACACCTTC.

This chain links TRBV13 with TRBJ2-4; 7 bases fit TRBD2. The CDR3 runs 14 residues. The V gene end was trimmed by 4 bases and the J gene end by 8 bases; junction bases not matched to a gene: 8. Germline V gene data show CDR1 as PRHDT and CDR2 as FYEKMQ (reference sequence). CDR3 loop: CASSSRDYKDIQYF. As DNA, the CDR3 is TGTGCCAGCAGCTCCCGGGACTACAAGGACATTCAGTACTTC.

The chain links TRBV6-1 to TRBJ2-7, with D possibly matching TRBD2 (7 bases). The germline V gene encodes CDR1 MNHNS and CDR2 SASEGT. This CDR3 has 13 residues. V was shortened by 7 bases and J by 5 bases, with 15 bases between the two germline ends. Here the CDR3 reads CASNMGGADEQYF. CDR3 sequence (DNA): TGTGCCAGCAATATGGGGGGGGCCGACGAGCAGTACTTC.

This clone occurred a few times. The chain has TRBV6-1 and TRBJ2-7; 8 bases agree with TRBD1. CDR3 length: 15 residues. The germline V gene has CDR1 MNHNS and CDR2 SASEGT. Germline trimming cut 1 base from V and 1 base from J; bases unmatched to any gene: 3. The CDR3 DNA reads TGTGCCAGCAGTGAAGGAACAGGGGGATCCTACGAGCAGTACTTC. This encodes CASSEGTGGSYEQYF.

The V gene is TRBV28, the J gene TRBJ2-7; D perhaps matches TRBD2 (5 bases). This CDR3 has 13 amino acids. Trimming took 8 bases from V and 4 from J, leaving 15 bases between them. Germline V gene lookup returns CDR1 MDHEN and CDR2 SYDVKM. CDR3: CASLSVGEYEQYF. In DNA, the CDR3 is TGTGCCAGCTTATCCGTGGGAGAGTACGAGCAGTACTTC.

V gene TRBV4-1 combines with J gene TRBJ1-2; D is ambiguous. From germline, CDR1 is MGHRA and CDR2 YSYEKL. This CDR3 contains 14 residues. Deletions cut 4 bases from V and 8 bases from J, with 17 bases between. The CDR3 DNA follows: TGCGCCAGCAGCCCCTTCGGGATATCTCAGGGCTACACCTTC. Its translation: CASSPFGISQGYTF.

This sequence joins TRBV9 and TRBJ2-7, with D unresolved. The germline V and J ends were trimmed by 0 bases and 3 bases, with 13 bases remaining between them. CDR1 SGDLS and CDR2 YYNGEE come from the germline V gene. The CDR3 is made up of 15 amino acids. CDR3 nucleotides: TGTGCCAGCAGCGTAGGGGAAGCTATCCTCTACGAGCAGTACTTC. It encodes CASSVGEAILYEQYF. Combining the CDR3 with reference TRBV9 and TRBJ2-7 gives the whole variable domain DSGVTQTPKHLITATGQRVTLRCSPRSGDLSVYWYQQSLDQGLQFLIQYYNGEERAKGNILERFSAQQFPDLHSELNLSSLELGDSALYFCASSVGEAILYEQYFGPGTRLTVT.

This chain links TRBV29-1 with TRBJ2-1; 8 nucleotides align to TRBD2. The germline CDR1 and CDR2 sequences are SQVTM and ANQGSEA. J was trimmed by 3 bases and V by 7 bases; bases with no gene match: 11. CDR3 size: 15 residues. The CDR3: CSGDAGTSNYNEQFF. The CDR3 nucleotides are TGCAGCGGTGATGCCGGGACTAGTAACTACAATGAGCAGTTCTTC.

The chain carries TRBV28 and TRBJ2-7, with D unclear. This CDR3 is 11 amino acids long. The V gene's germline CDR1 is MDHEN and CDR2 SYDVKM. Trimming stripped 5 bases from V and 2 bases from J, with 4 bases between. The CDR3 reads CASSSTYEQYF. The CDR3, as DNA: TGTGCCAGCAGTAGCACCTACGAGCAGTACTTC. The full variable domain, completed using reference TRBV28 and TRBJ2-7, is DVKVTQSSRYLVKRTGEKVFLECVQDMDHENMFWYRQDPGLGLRLIYFSYDVKMKEKGDIPEGYSVSREKKERFSLILESASTNQTSMYLCASSSTYEQYFGPGTRLTVT.

This chain uses TRBV13 with TRBJ2-3, with 14 bases that match TRBD2. Germline V lookup: CDR1 PRHDT, CDR2 FYEKMQ (reference sequence). The CDR3 sequence is 17 residues long. J lost 0 bases, V lost 6 bases, and 5 bases had no gene match. Here the CDR3 DNA reads TGTGCCAGCAGGGGGACTAGCGGGAGTTACAGCACAGATACGCAGTATTTT. This encodes CASRGTSGSYSTDTQYF.

The chain joins TRBV7-6 to TRBJ2-1; a possible D gene is TRBD1 (5 bases). V was cut by 4 bases and J by 5 bases, with 12 bases left in between. The CDR3 spans 14 residues. Germline CDR1 reads SGHVS; CDR2 reads FNYEAQ. The CDR3 spells CASSSRTGHNEQFF. CDR3 DNA sequence: TGTGCCAGCAGCTCGAGAACAGGACACAATGAGCAGTTCTTC. Looking up the rest from reference TRBV7-6 and TRBJ2-1 gives the full variable domain: GAGVSQSPRYKVTKRGQDVALRCDPISGHVSLYWYRQALGQGPEFLTYFNYEAQQDKSGLPNDRFSAERPEGSISTLTIQRTEQRDSAMYRCASSSRTGHNEQFFGPGTRLTVL.

The rearrangement uses TRBV28 and TRBJ2-6; no reliable D call. The germline V and J ends were trimmed by 3 bases and 0 bases, with 12 bases remaining between them. The germline CDR1 and CDR2 sequences are MDHEN and SYDVKM. The CDR3 totals 17 residues. CDR3 coding DNA: TGTGCCAGCAGTTTTTCGTACGGCTACTCTGGGGCCAACGTCCTGACTTTC. This gives the protein CASSFSYGYSGANVLTF.

This clone has a single count. The V call is TRBV30, the J call TRBJ1-1; D gene unclear. Germline V gene sequence: CDR1 GTSNPN, CDR2 SVGIG (reference sequence). This CDR3 is built from 11 residues. Trimming removed 8 bases at V and 0 bases at J, with 7 bases between. CDR3 amino acids: CATGMNTEAFF. The DNA for the CDR3 is TGTGCCACGGGCATGAACACTGAAGCTTTCTTT.

V gene TRBV13 combines with J gene TRBJ2-1; perhaps TRBD2 as D (6 bases). CDR1 and CDR2 from the germline V gene are PRHDT and FYEKMQ (reference sequence). Trimming pared 3 bases from V and 6 bases from J, leaving 6 bases between. The CDR3 runs 12 residues. CDR3 sequence (DNA): TGTGCCAGCAGCTTGACTAGCAATGAGCAGTTCTTC. Its protein product is CASSLTSNEQFF.

The CDR3 sequence is CASSYSGGANYGYTF. The CDR3 nucleotides are TGTGCCAGCAGTTACTCAGGGGGGGCTAACTATGGCTACACCTTC. The chain has TRBV6-5 and TRBJ1-2, with D tentatively TRBD1 (6 bases). The CDR3 covers 15 residues. V was pared by 0 bases and J by 0 bases, with 8 bases between. The germline gives CDR1 MNHEY, CDR2 SVGAGI.

This chain links TRBV6-5 with TRBJ2-5, with TRBD2 matching 10 bases. With V trimmed by 1 base and J by 5 bases, 1 base remained unmatched. The CDR3 consists of 14 residues. CDR1 is MNHEY and CDR2 is SVGAGI in the germline V gene. CDR3 loop: CASSYLGLAETQYF. CDR3 bases: TGTGCCAGCAGTTACTTGGGACTAGCGGAGACCCAGTACTTC.

This chain uses TRBV7-2 with TRBJ1-5; TRBD1 matches 8 bases. This CDR3 region has 15 residues. The germline gives CDR1 SGHTA, CDR2 FQGNSA. Losses at the gene ends were 8 bases for V and 2 bases for J; bases not matched to a gene: 8. The CDR3 is CASGTGGVGNQPQHF. CDR3 DNA: TGTGCCAGCGGCACAGGGGGTGTAGGCAATCAGCCCCAGCATTTT.